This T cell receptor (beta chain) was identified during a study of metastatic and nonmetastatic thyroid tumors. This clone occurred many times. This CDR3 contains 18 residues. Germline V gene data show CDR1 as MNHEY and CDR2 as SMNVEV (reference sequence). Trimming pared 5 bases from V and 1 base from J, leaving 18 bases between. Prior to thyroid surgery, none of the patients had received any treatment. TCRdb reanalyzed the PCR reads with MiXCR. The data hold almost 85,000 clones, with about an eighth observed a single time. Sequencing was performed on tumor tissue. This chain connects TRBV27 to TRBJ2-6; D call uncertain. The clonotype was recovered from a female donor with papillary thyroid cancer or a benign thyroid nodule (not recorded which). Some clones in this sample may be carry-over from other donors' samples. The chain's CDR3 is CASSPRPGPPSGANVLTF. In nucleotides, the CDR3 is TGTGCCAGCAGTCCTCGACCGGGTCCACCTTCTGGGGCCAACGTCCTGACTTTC.